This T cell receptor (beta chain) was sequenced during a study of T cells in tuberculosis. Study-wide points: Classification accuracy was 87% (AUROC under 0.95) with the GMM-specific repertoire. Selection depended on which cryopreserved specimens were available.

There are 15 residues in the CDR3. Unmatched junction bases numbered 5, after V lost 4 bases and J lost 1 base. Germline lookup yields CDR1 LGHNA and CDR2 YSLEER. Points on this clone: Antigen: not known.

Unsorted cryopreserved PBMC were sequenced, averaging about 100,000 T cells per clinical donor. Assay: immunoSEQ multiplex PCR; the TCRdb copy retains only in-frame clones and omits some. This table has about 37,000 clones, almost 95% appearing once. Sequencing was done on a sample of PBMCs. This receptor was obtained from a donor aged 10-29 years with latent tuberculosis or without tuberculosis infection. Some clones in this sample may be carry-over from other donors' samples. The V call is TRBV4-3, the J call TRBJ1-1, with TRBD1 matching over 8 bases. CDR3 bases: TGCGCCAGCAGCCCTACGACAGGGGAGAACACTGAAGCTTTCTTT. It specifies CASSPTTGENTEAFF.